Each of the 18 T cell receptor beta chains below was sequenced from the same sample in a study of T-cell reconstitution after alpha-beta-depleted transplantation in children. A library of TCRbeta sequences, prepared with unique molecular identifiers, was generated. TCRdb itself ran the PCR reads through MiXCR, one entry per CDR3 protein. The sample includes approximately 350,000 distinct CDR3 sequences, 10% seen only once; the top ten take under 3%. Sequencing used PBMCs from the stem cell graft donor, obtained from the stem cell graft. The receptor set was obtained from a human donor who donated a stem cell graft to a child with acute lymphoblastic leukemia.

V and J are TRBV20-1 and TRBJ2-1; either TRBD1 or TRBD2 may fit D (5 bases each). Germline CDR1 is DFQATT and CDR2 is SNEGSKA (reference sequence). This CDR3 has 14 amino acids. Between the trimmed V and J ends, which lost 8 bases and 3 bases, there was a span of 17 bases. CDR3 sequence (DNA): TGCAGTTCACGGGGACGGAGCCTCTACAATGAGCAGTTCTTC. Residues: CSSRGRSLYNEQFF.

This clonotype showed up many times. This chain links TRBV6-2 or TRBV6-3 with TRBJ1-1; D is unclear. Germline assignment: CDR1 MNHEY and CDR2 SVGEGT. Deletions cut 0 bases from V and 0 bases from J, with 14 bases between. The CDR3 contains 17 residues. The CDR3 reads CASSYSWSAPMNTEAFF. The DNA for the CDR3 is TGTGCCAGCAGTTACTCGTGGTCAGCCCCGATGAACACTGAAGCTTTCTTT.

The chain has TRBV3-1 and TRBJ2-1; tentative D call: TRBD2 (5 bases). The CDR3 extends over 14 amino acids. Trimming removed 0 bases at V and 9 bases at J, with 12 bases between. Germline CDR1 LGHDT, CDR2 YNNKEL (reference sequence). In DNA form, the CDR3 reads TGTGCCAGCAGCCAAGATCCGGTAGAGGGTGAGCAGTTCTTC. Encoded protein: CASSQDPVEGEQFF.

This clonotype was seen more than once but under ten times. V usage is TRBV11-2 and J usage is TRBJ2-7, with D possibly being TRBD2 (6 bases). Germline V gene sequence: CDR1 SGHAT, CDR2 FQNNGV. The CDR3 is made up of 13 amino acids. Trimming shortened V by 7 bases and J by 0 bases, and 10 bases separated the two germline ends. Here the CDR3 DNA reads TGTGCCAGCATCTCTAGCGACTCCTACGAGCAGTACTTC. Its protein product is CASISSDSYEQYF.

The chain couples TRBV12-3 or TRBV12-4 to TRBJ1-6, with TRBD1 matching over 7 bases. V gave up 1 base and J gave up 0 bases; unmatched junction bases: 18. The CDR3 contains 22 residues. CDR3 nucleotides: TGTGCCAGCAGTTTAGTTTTCGAAGTAGGGGGCACTTCGAGCTCCTATAATTCACCCCTCCACTTT. This gives the protein CASSLVFEVGGTSSSYNSPLHF.

In this sample, this clonotype turned up a few times. The genes are TRBV20-1 and TRBJ2-5; 8 bases map to TRBD2. After removal of 0 bases from V and 5 bases from J, the junction contained 8 bases not matched to a gene. CDR3 size: 15 residues. Germline values: CDR1 DFQATT, CDR2 SNEGSKA (reference sequence). CDR3 residues: CSARDLREGWETQYF. CDR3 bases: TGCAGTGCTAGAGATTTACGGGAGGGGTGGGAGACCCAGTACTTC.

This clonotype was found a few times. This chain joins TRBV7-9 and TRBJ2-7, with 12 bases matching TRBD1. From germline, CDR1 is SEHNR and CDR2 FQNEAQ (reference sequence). V trimming: 7 bases; J trimming: 11 bases; junction bases outside the gene matches: 12. The CDR3 is 14 residues long. The CDR3 reads CASTKPGQGAREYF. The DNA for the CDR3 is TGTGCCAGCACCAAACCGGGACAGGGGGCGCGGGAGTACTTC.

This clonotype was counted many times. The CDR3 DNA reads TGTGCCAGCAGCAAAGATTGGACATGGGCCGGGGAGCTGTTTTTT. This gives the protein CASSKDWTWAGELFF. The genes are TRBV21-1 and TRBJ2-2; TRBD1, the D gene given by the table, was not confirmed from the DNA. TRBV21-1 is a pseudogene segment. The CDR3 is 15 amino acids.

This clonotype was counted a few times. V is TRBV12-3 or TRBV12-4 and J is TRBJ1-2; TRBD1 agrees at 7 bases. V shed 0 bases, J shed 7 bases, and the junction held 8 bases outside the gene matches. The CDR3 consists of 15 residues. DNA for the CDR3: TGTGCCAGCAGTTTAGCGCCAACAGGGGTTCCTGGCTACACCTTC. Translated, it gives CASSLAPTGVPGYTF.

The rearrangement links TRBV12-3 or TRBV12-4 to TRBJ1-2; no reliable D call. The CDR3 loop spans 15 amino acids. Trimming removed 7 bases from V and 4 bases from J, with 19 bases in between. CDR3 amino acids: CASTLGRASPYGYTF. CDR3 in DNA: TGTGCCAGCACCCTCGGAAGGGCAAGCCCCTATGGCTACACCTTC.

This clonotype was seen only a few times. The V gene is TRBV20-1, the J gene TRBJ2-7; D is undetermined. Looked up from germline, CDR1 is DFQATT and CDR2 is SNEGSKA (reference sequence). This CDR3 spans 14 amino acids. The V gene lost 6 bases and the J gene lost 0 bases, with 15 bases spanning the gap. The CDR3 is CSALSAAASYEQYF. In DNA form, the CDR3 reads TGCAGTGCCCTCTCAGCCGCGGCCTCCTACGAGCAGTACTTC.

This clonotype was observed many times. The chain uses TRBV20-1 and TRBJ2-2; either TRBD1 or TRBD2 may fit D (6 bases each). The CDR3 length is 15 residues. Germline V gene lookup returns CDR1 DFQATT and CDR2 SNEGSKA (reference sequence). V lost 5 bases and J 7 bases, leaving 20 bases between the germline ends. The chain's CDR3 is CSAFRSLGGIGELFF. The DNA for the CDR3 is TGCAGTGCTTTCCGGAGCTTAGGGGGGATCGGGGAGCTGTTTTTT.

The genes are TRBV3-1 and TRBJ1-2; 9 bases are shared with TRBD1. CDR1 is LGHDT and CDR2 is YNNKEL in the germline V gene (reference sequence). The CDR3 spans 15 residues. V trimming: 0 bases; J trimming: 6 bases; junction bases outside the gene matches: 5. The CDR3 loop reads CASSQEGTGRNGYTF. CDR3 coding DNA: TGTGCCAGCAGCCAAGAAGGGACAGGGAGGAATGGCTACACCTTC.

The chain joins TRBV12-3 or TRBV12-4 to TRBJ2-2; no clear D. V lost 1 base and J lost 5, with 11 bases in between. This CDR3 spans 15 amino acids. The CDR3 region has the DNA TGTGCCAGCAGTTTAGGCTACCAAGGGACCGGGGAGCTGTTTTTT. This codes for CASSLGYQGTGELFF.

This clonotype was seen repeatedly, ten times or more. The chain recombines TRBV6-2 or TRBV6-3 with TRBJ1-1; D is perhaps TRBD1 (5 bases). Per germline, CDR1 MNHEY and CDR2 SVGEGT. Between the trimmed V and J ends, which lost 6 bases and 1 base, there was a span of 9 bases. The CDR3 totals 13 residues. The CDR3 spells CASRRQSNTEAFF. The DNA for the CDR3 is TGTGCCAGCAGGAGACAGTCGAACACTGAAGCTTTCTTT.

V usage is TRBV27 and J usage is TRBJ2-7; the match to TRBD2 covers 7 bases. CDR1 and CDR2 (germline): MNHEY, SMNVEV (reference sequence). The length of the CDR3 is 19 residues. V trimming: 0 bases; J trimming: 1 base; junction bases outside the gene matches: 15. CDR3 region: CASSLSLSGGILGSYEQYF. The CDR3 bases are TGTGCCAGCAGTTTATCGTTGTCGGGAGGAATTCTAGGTTCCTACGAGCAGTACTTC.

This clonotype turned up a few times. CDR3 loop: CASSQDFLAGYEQYF. The CDR3 DNA reads as TGCGCCAGCAGCCAAGATTTTCTAGCGGGATACGAGCAGTACTTC. This rearrangement joins TRBV4-3 to TRBJ2-7, with 9 bases fitting TRBD2. J gave up 4 bases and V 0 bases, and 4 bases lay outside the gene matches. CDR1 and CDR2 from the germline V gene are LGHNA and YSLEER. This CDR3 contains 15 residues.

The rearrangement uses TRBV6-1 and TRBJ2-1; 13 bases fit TRBD2. J was trimmed by 7 bases and V by 8 bases; bases with no gene match: 11. This CDR3 is built from 16 residues. CDR1 MNHNS and CDR2 SASEGT come from the germline V gene. Written as DNA, the CDR3 is TGTGCCAGCTTGAGGACTAGCGGGAGCAAGGGGAATGAGCAGTTCTTC. This encodes CASLRTSGSKGNEQFF.